This note documents a single T cell receptor (beta chain) sequence. As to time point: peripheral blood 6 weeks after treatment start. Trimming pared 8 bases from V and 3 bases from J, leaving 14 bases between. Germline V lookup: CDR1 MDHEN, CDR2 SYDVKM. The CDR3 is made up of 14 amino acids. The data were taken from a study of PD-L1 blockade in urothelial cancer. The method was immunoSEQ multiplex PCR; TCRdb's version includes in-frame clones alone and lacks a portion of them. The table has about 30,000 clones, 84% seen once; the top ten hold about 3%. The chain links TRBV28 to TRBJ1-5; D may be TRBD1 (5 bases). This clonotype originated in a man between 70 and 80 years old with urothelial cancer. Here the sequenced sample was PBMCs, taken around atezolizumab (anti-PD-L1) treatment. The DNA of the CDR3 is TGTGCCAGCCGTGGGGGGTCCTCCAATCAGCCCCAGCATTTT. It translates to CASRGGSSNQPQHF.